Sequencing of this T cell receptor beta chain was carried out in a study of identical twins. The study, taken as a whole, reports: In beta out-of-frame sequences, the excess sharing between twins was weaker. Out-of-frame alpha sequences shared by twins were enriched for low generation probability. Fewer insertions were carried by abundant cord blood beta clonotypes, but none was seen in memory repertoires.

This clonotype was recorded many times. Antigen unknown. Every one of the donors was a healthy Caucasian. TCRdb re-derived calls from the 5' RACE reads in MiXCR, one entry per CDR3 protein. The data hold around 340,000 distinct CDR3 sequences, with approximately 9.1% observed a single time. The CDR3 contains 13 residues. Trimming took 2 bases from V and 6 from J, leaving 8 bases between them. Per germline, CDR1 LGHDT and CDR2 YNNKEL (reference sequence). The sequenced sample consisted of naive T cells sorted from blood. The chain is built from TRBV3-1 and TRBJ2-1; D not certain. The sequence was obtained from a woman aged 50 to 60 in good health. The CDR3 DNA reads TGTGCCAGCAGCCAAACGGCCTCCAATGAGCAGTTCTTC. This encodes CASSQTASNEQFF.